The TCR beta chain under discussion was sequenced for a study of CD4+ T cells in melanoma. This clone was observed a handful of times. What it binds is unknown. TCRdb keeps only in-frame clones here, not all; method: immunoSEQ multiplex PCR. The data show roughly 120,000 clones, about 92% seen once. Study results and caveats: Neoantigen-specific CD4+ T cells in melanoma reportedly had diverse differentiation states. CD8+ T cell, macrophage and B cell function reportedly correlated with neoantigen-specific CD4+ T cells.

The sequence came from a human donor with melanoma. The sequenced material came from peripheral blood.

CDR3 bases: TGTGCCAGCAGACCCATACAACGCTCCACTGAAGCTTTCTTT. Its protein is CASRPIQRSTEAFF. The V call is TRBV6-5, the J call TRBJ1-1, with unresolved D. CDR3 size: 14 residues. V was clipped by 6 bases and J by 4 bases, with 15 bases between them. Germline lookup yields CDR1 MNHEY and CDR2 SVGAGI.